This is a list of T cell receptor beta chains from one sample in a study of control samples from healthy donors and cancer patients. TCRdb's copy holds only in-frame clones and misses some; the assay was immunoSEQ multiplex PCR. The repertoire has 120,000 or so clones, roughly 90% of them found once; the top ten carry under 2%. Material: blood. These receptors were taken from a man aged 18 to 30 in good health. Both conserved end residues are part of each CDR3. The order of the fields is D gene, V gene, clone size, J gene, CDR3 DNA, CDR3 protein. A D gene is named only where the DNA matches it firmly. Expanded clones get a size class; other rows say once, few or many, or leave the size out.

TRBD2,TRBV18,-,TRBJ2-5,TGTGCCAGCTCATCAAACCCCGGGACTAGCGGTCAAGAGACCCAGTACTTC,CASSSNPGTSGQETQYF
-,TRBV18,-,TRBJ2-7,TGTGCCAGCTCACGGGAAGGGGATTCCTACGAGCAGTACTTC,CASSREGDSYEQYF
-,TRBV6-5,once,TRBJ2-2,TGTGCCAGCAGCTTTACACCCACCGGGGAGCTGTTTTTT,CASSFTPTGELFF
TRBD1,TRBV18,-,TRBJ1-5,TGTGCCAGCTCACAGGGACAGGGGGATGGTGGACAGCCCCAGCATTTT,CASSQGQGDGGQPQHF
TRBD2,TRBV9,-,TRBJ2-7,TGTGCCAGCAGCGTAGACCCTAGCGGGAGATCGGAGGAGCAGTACTTC,CASSVDPSGRSEEQYF
TRBD2,TRBV7-3,once,TRBJ2-3,TGTGCCAGCAGCTCTAATAGCGGGCGCACAGATACGCAGTATTTT,CASSSNSGRTDTQYF
TRBD1,TRBV7-2,once,TRBJ1-5,TGTGCCAGCAGCCCGGGGGGGCAGGGGGGGTTTCAGCCCCAGCATTTT,CASSPGGQGGFQPQHF
-,TRBV2,few,TRBJ1-5,TGTGCCAGCAGTGTCAGGGTCTCCAATCAGCCCCAGCATTTT,CASSVRVSNQPQHF
TRBD1,TRBV19,-,TRBJ1-5,TGTGCCAGTAGTATAGATTCCGCGCTGAAGGGTATTGGGAGACAGGGTTCAATGACCCAGCATTTT,CASSIDSALKGIGRQGSMTQHF
TRBD2,TRBV4-3,-,TRBJ2-7,TGCGCCAGCAGCCAATCCGGGACTAGCGGCACTAAGGGCGCCGAGCAGTACTTC,CASSQSGTSGTKGAEQYF
TRBD1,TRBV12-3/TRBV12-4,-,TRBJ1-2,TGTGCCAGCAGTTTGACAGGGGCCGGCTACACCTTC,CASSLTGAGYTF
-,TRBV18,-,TRBJ2-3,TGTGCCAGCTCACCCAAATTTGGCGTAAGCACAGATACGCAGTATTTT,CASSPKFGVSTDTQYF
-,TRBV30,few,TRBJ2-7,TGTGCCTGGAGTGTAAGCAGGGGCGCCTACGAGCAGTACTTC,CAWSVSRGAYEQYF
-,TRBV30,-,TRBJ2-2,TGTGCCTGGAGTCGGACCTCCACCGGGGAGCTGTTTTTT,CAWSRTSTGELFF
TRBD2,TRBV4-1,-,TRBJ2-1,TGCGCCAGCACCCCGAATCCGGGACTACCGAACAATGAGCAGTTCTTC,CASTPNPGLPNNEQFF
TRBD2,TRBV2,-,TRBJ2-7,TGTGCCAGCGCACTCGGGGGGGGGTCCTACGAGCAGTACTTC,CASALGGGSYEQYF
-,TRBV2,few,TRBJ2-6,TGTGCCAGCAGGGAGCTAGGATTTAGTATCTCTGGGGCCAACGTCCTGACTTTC,CASRELGFSISGANVLTF
-,TRBV5-6,-,TRBJ1-2,TGTGCCAGCAGGGGAGGGGCAGGCGCCCAACTCAACTATGGCTACACCTTC,CASRGGAGAQLNYGYTF
-,TRBV11-2,-,TRBJ1-1,TGTGCCAGCAGCCAAATTCAGGGCGTTGAAGCTTTCTTT,CASSQIQGVEAFF
-,TRBV30,-,TRBJ2-1,TGTGCCTGGAGTGTAAGTACTTACAATGAGCAGTTCTTC,CAWSVSTYNEQFF
-,TRBV28,-,TRBJ1-2,TGTGCCAGCAGTTTCTCCGGGAACTATGGCTACACCTTC,CASSFSGNYGYTF
TRBD1,TRBV28,few,TRBJ1-5,TGTGCCAGCAGTTCCCTTACAGGGGGGAATCAGCCCCAGCATTTT,CASSSLTGGNQPQHF
-,TRBV6-5,-,TRBJ1-5,TGTGCCAGCAGTTATGGCCGCAATCAGCCCCAGCATTTT,CASSYGRNQPQHF
-,TRBV27,once,TRBJ1-1,TGTGCCAGCAGTTTAGAGGCCGGTCGGGGGGAGGCTTTCTTT,CASSLEAGRGEAFF
-,TRBV19,-,TRBJ2-7,TGTGCCAGTAGTCTCCGGGACAACGACTACGAGCAGTACTTC,CASSLRDNDYEQYF
TRBD2,TRBV10-3,-,TRBJ2-5,TGTGCCATCAGTGAGCAGGTGGGAGGGAAAGAGACCCAGTACTTC,CAISEQVGGKETQYF
-,TRBV5-4,-,TRBJ2-2,TGTGCCAGCAGCTCGTTCGGGGGCATCACCGGGGAGCTGTTTTTT,CASSSFGGITGELFF
TRBD2,TRBV6-5,-,TRBJ2-3,TGTGCCACACGGGGGGACACAGATACGCAGTATTTT,CATRGDTDTQYF
-,TRBV28,-,TRBJ1-5,TGTGCCAGCAGTCTCGGGCAAGCGCCTTATAGCAATCAGCCCCAGCATTTT,CASSLGQAPYSNQPQHF
TRBD1,TRBV19,-,TRBJ2-7,TGTGCCAGTAGACCCGGGACAGTGACCTACGAGCAGTACTTC,CASRPGTVTYEQYF
TRBD1,TRBV10-3,-,TRBJ2-2,TGTGCCATCAGTGAGTCGACAGGGGGTGACGGCACCGGGGAGCTGTTTTTT,CAISESTGGDGTGELFF
-,TRBV3-1/TRBV3-2,few,TRBJ1-3,TGTGCCAGCAGCCAAACAACAGTTTTCTCTGGAAACACCATATATTTT,CASSQTTVFSGNTIYF
TRBD2,TRBV19,-,TRBJ2-1,TGTGCCAGTAGTATAGGTAGCGGGAGACCCGAGCAGTTCTTC,CASSIGSGRPEQFF
TRBD2,TRBV27,-,TRBJ2-7,TGTGCCAGCAGGAAACCGTTAGCCCCGGGGGGTAGCGGGTTTGTTTACGAGCAGTACTTC,CASRKPLAPGGSGFVYEQYF
-,TRBV7-3,-,TRBJ1-1,TGTGCCAGCAGCTTTTACAGAAACACTGAAGCTTTCTTT,CASSFYRNTEAFF
-,TRBV6-5,-,TRBJ1-2,TGTGCCAGTAGGGGAAGACTACCTCAGCGGGGCTACACCTTC,CASRGRLPQRGYTF
TRBD1,TRBV5-1,-,TRBJ2-5,TGCGCCAGCAGTTCAGGGGGTTACGAGACCCAGTACTTC,CASSSGGYETQYF
TRBD2,TRBV5-1,-,TRBJ2-7,TGCGCCAGCAGCTTGGCCTCTGGCGGGAGGCCATACGAGCAGTACTTC,CASSLASGGRPYEQYF
-,TRBV4-1,-,TRBJ1-2,TGCGCCAGCAGCCGGGTCCGGGACAAGGACAACTATGGCTACACCTTC,CASSRVRDKDNYGYTF
-,TRBV6-6,-,TRBJ1-1,TGTGCCAGCAGTTTCAACCCCTACACTGAAGCTTTCTTT,CASSFNPYTEAFF
-,TRBV6-5,-,TRBJ1-6,TGTGCCAGCAGTTACTCGATCAGCCCTAATTCACCCCTCCACTTT,CASSYSISPNSPLHF
-,TRBV6-2/TRBV6-3,few,TRBJ2-1,TGTGCCAGCAGTTACAGTCGAGTTAATGAGCAGTTCTTC,CASSYSRVNEQFF
TRBD2,TRBV5-1,-,TRBJ2-1,TGCGCCAGCAGCGGAAGCCTAGCGGGAATAGGAAATGAGCAGTTCTTC,CASSGSLAGIGNEQFF
-,TRBV6-5,-,TRBJ1-6,TGTGCCTCGAGGGGGTTGTGGTCACCCCTCCACTTT,CASRGLWSPLHF
-,TRBV5-4,-,TRBJ2-5,TGTGCCAGCAGCTTGTGGGGGAGTGAGACCCAGTACTTC,CASSLWGSETQYF
-,TRBV7-2,few,TRBJ1-6,TGTGCCAGCAGCTTAGATACAGGTTCACCCCTCCACTTT,CASSLDTGSPLHF
TRBD1,TRBV3-1/TRBV3-2,once,TRBJ1-1,TGTGCCAGCAGCCAAGCCGGGACAGGGAAGAACACTGAAGCTTTCTTT,CASSQAGTGKNTEAFF
-,TRBV9,-,TRBJ2-3,TGTGCCAGCAGCGTTGGAGGACAGACAGATACGCAGTATTTT,CASSVGGQTDTQYF
TRBD1,TRBV6-1,once,TRBJ2-3,TGTGCCAGCAGTGAAGAGATAAGGACAGGGTCGACAGATACGCAGTATTTT,CASSEEIRTGSTDTQYF
-,TRBV12-3/TRBV12-4,-,TRBJ1-3,TGTGCCAGCAGTACGACTTACACCATATATTTT,CASSTTYTIYF
-,TRBV5-8,-,TRBJ1-3,TGTGCCAGCAGCTTGTTTGAGGGGCAAAGGGTTGGAAACACCATATATTTT,CASSLFEGQRVGNTIYF
-,TRBV29-1,-,TRBJ2-7,TGCAGCGTCCTCGGGGGCAGGCCGGAGCAGTACTTC,CSVLGGRPEQYF
-,TRBV30,-,TRBJ1-2,TGTGCCTGGAGTGTCCAGGGGAAGAATGGCTACACCTTC,CAWSVQGKNGYTF